The sequence of this T cell receptor (beta chain) was determined in a study of Ad26.COV2.S vaccination and SARS-CoV-2 variants. V was cut by 10 bases and J by 0 bases, with 12 bases left in between. The CDR3 runs to 13 residues. Germline CDR1 and CDR2: MNHEY and SVGAGI. Treatment: over 15 received Ad26.COV2.S at low or high dose, single or two shots; about 5 received placebo; per-sample allocation not given. The samples were gathered on day 63 after the first injection of vaccine or placebo. Sequenced by immunoSEQ multiplex PCR; TCRdb stores in-frame clones only, minus some. The sample holds about 390,000 clones, 88% seen once.

The chain links TRBV6-5 to TRBJ1-1; D remains unclear. This specimen consisted of peripheral blood, obtained in a trial of Ad26.COV2.S vaccine versus placebo. The TCR was taken from a person between 18 and 65 years old who received the Ad26.COV2.S COVID-19 vaccine or a placebo. CDR3 region: CANSGTMNTEAFF. As DNA, the CDR3 is TGTGCCAACAGCGGTACTATGAACACTGAAGCTTTCTTT.